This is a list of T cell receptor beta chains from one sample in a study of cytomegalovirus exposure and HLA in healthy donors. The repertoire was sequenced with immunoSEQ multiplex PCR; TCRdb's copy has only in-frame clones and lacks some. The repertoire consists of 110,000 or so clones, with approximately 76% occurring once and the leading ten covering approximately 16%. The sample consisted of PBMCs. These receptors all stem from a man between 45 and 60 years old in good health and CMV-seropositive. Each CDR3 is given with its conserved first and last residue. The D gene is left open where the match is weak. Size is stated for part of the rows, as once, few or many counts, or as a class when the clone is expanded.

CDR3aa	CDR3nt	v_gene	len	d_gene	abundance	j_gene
CASSSQGANGYTF	TGTGCCAGCAGTTCCCAGGGGGCCAATGGCTACACCTTC	TRBV27	13	TRBD1	.	TRBJ1-2
CASSSLTGKDGYTF	TGTGCCAGCAGTTCCCTGACAGGGAAAGATGGCTACACCTTC	TRBV27	14	TRBD1	.	TRBJ1-2
CASSEEDRGSYEQYF	TGTGCCAGCAGTGAAGAGGACAGGGGGTCATACGAGCAGTACTTC	TRBV6-4	15	TRBD1	.	TRBJ2-7
CATSRGYRGRNTEAFF	TGTGCCACCAGCAGGGGCTACAGGGGTAGAAACACTGAAGCTTTCTTT	TRBV15	16	TRBD1	.	TRBJ1-1
CASSRGQEAGYTF	TGTGCCAGCAGCCGCGGACAGGAGGCGGGCTACACCTTC	TRBV5-4	13	TRBD1	.	TRBJ1-2
CASSPPQSSYEQYF	TGTGCCAGCAGCCCTCCACAGAGCTCCTACGAGCAGTACTTC	TRBV7-6	14	.	.	TRBJ2-7
CASSTRLAGGPDTQYF	TGTGCCAGCAGCACTCGACTAGCGGGAGGGCCAGATACGCAGTATTTT	TRBV5-4	16	TRBD2	.	TRBJ2-3
CASSLSGLAEEYEQYF	TGTGCCAGCAGTTTATCGGGGCTAGCGGAGGAGTACGAGCAGTACTTC	TRBV27	16	TRBD2	.	TRBJ2-7
CASSLAPGQGAYNEQFF	TGTGCCAGCAGCTTAGCCCCGGGACAGGGGGCCTACAATGAGCAGTTCTTC	TRBV7-9	17	TRBD1	few	TRBJ2-1
CAVREKETQYF	TGTGCCGTCAGGGAAAAAGAGACCCAGTACTTC	TRBV28	11	.	.	TRBJ2-5
CASSKDRGQDEQFF	TGTGCCAGCAGTAAGGACAGGGGGCAGGATGAGCAGTTCTTC	TRBV2	14	TRBD1	.	TRBJ2-1
CASSQNRGLESGANVLTF	TGCGCCAGCAGCCAGAACAGGGGGCTAGAATCTGGGGCCAACGTCCTGACTTTC	TRBV4-1	18	TRBD1	few	TRBJ2-6
CSVVPAELIQETQYF	TGCAGCGTTGTACCCGCGGAGCTGATCCAAGAGACCCAGTACTTC	TRBV29-1	15	.	.	TRBJ2-5
CASSLDRDRGPMAYF	TGTGCCAGCAGCTTGGACCGGGACAGGGGCCCCATGGCGTACTTC	TRBV5-8	15	TRBD1	.	TRBJ2-7
CASSSGWDTQYF	TGTGCCAGCAGTTCAGGTTGGGATACGCAGTATTTT	TRBV28	12	.	once	TRBJ2-3
CASFTGLSRTDTQYF	TGTGCCAGCTTCACTGGACTCTCCCGCACAGATACGCAGTATTTT	TRBV6-5	15	.	.	TRBJ2-3
CASSLTGVFYEQYF	TGTGCCAGCAGTCTAACAGGGGTCTTCTACGAGCAGTACTTC	TRBV28	14	TRBD1	.	TRBJ2-7
CASSFGSGRASEQYF	TGTGCCAGCAGCTTCGGAAGCGGGAGGGCGTCCGAGCAGTACTTC	TRBV7-9	15	TRBD2	.	TRBJ2-7
CASSQILQDRYGYTF	TGCGCCAGCAGCCAAATCCTCCAGGACAGATATGGCTACACCTTC	TRBV4-3	15	.	.	TRBJ1-2
CATSRFRGGAETQYF	TGTGCCACCAGCAGGTTCCGCGGGGGGGCGGAGACCCAGTACTTC	TRBV15	15	TRBD2	.	TRBJ2-5
CASRSLNMNTEAFF	TGTGCCAGCAGGTCACTGAATATGAACACTGAAGCTTTCTTT	TRBV28	14	.	.	TRBJ1-1
CASSTLRSGGANEQFF	TGTGCCAGCAGCACATTGCGTAGCGGGGGGGCCAATGAGCAGTTCTTC	TRBV27	16	TRBD2	.	TRBJ2-1
CSVESRTSFIEQFF	TGCAGCGTTGAATCCCGGACTAGTTTTATTGAGCAGTTCTTC	TRBV29-1	14	TRBD2	.	TRBJ2-1
CASSVRQGLYHYGYTF	TGTGCCAGCAGCGTAAGACAGGGCCTCTACCACTATGGCTACACCTTC	TRBV9	16	TRBD1	once	TRBJ1-2
CASSVRDTLSYGYTF	TGTGCCAGCAGCGTAAGGGACACTCTCTCCTATGGCTACACCTTC	TRBV7-2	15	.	.	TRBJ1-2
CATSPTSGSYEQYF	TGTGCCACCAGCCCGACTAGCGGGTCCTACGAGCAGTACTTC	TRBV15	14	TRBD2	.	TRBJ2-7
CSVRGTSGDYNEQFF	TGCAGCGTCCGCGGGACTAGCGGAGACTACAATGAGCAGTTCTTC	TRBV29-1	15	TRBD2	.	TRBJ2-1
CASTKGGINGENEQFF	TGTGCCAGCACCAAAGGGGGCATCAATGGGGAGAATGAGCAGTTCTTC	TRBV4-2	16	TRBD1	.	TRBJ2-1
CASSLGTSGSLYEQYF	TGTGCCAGCAGCCTAGGGACTAGCGGGAGCCTCTACGAGCAGTACTTC	TRBV5-4	16	TRBD2	.	TRBJ2-7
CASSILGGGQETQYF	TGTGCCAGTAGTATTCTCGGGGGTGGCCAAGAGACCCAGTACTTC	TRBV19	15	.	.	TRBJ2-5
CASSEASPRSGANVLTF	TGTGCCAGCAGTGAAGCGTCTCCCCGCTCTGGGGCCAACGTCCTGACTTTC	TRBV2	17	.	.	TRBJ2-6
CASSQQLQETQYF	TGTGCCAGCAGCCAGCAACTACAAGAGACCCAGTACTTC	TRBV13	13	.	.	TRBJ2-5
CASGMDRHPSSSYEQYF	TGTGCCAGCGGGATGGACAGGCACCCTTCAAGCTCCTACGAGCAGTACTTC	TRBV21-1	17	.	.	TRBJ2-7
CASSQDLADTDTQYF	TGCGCCAGCAGCCAGGACCTAGCGGACACAGATACGCAGTATTTT	TRBV4-3	15	TRBD2	.	TRBJ2-3
CASTGDREPYEQYF	TGTGCCAGCACCGGGGACAGGGAGCCCTACGAGCAGTACTTC	TRBV6-1	14	TRBD1	.	TRBJ2-7
CASSLPLQGQETQYF	TGTGCCAGCAGTTTACCCCTCCAGGGACAGGAGACCCAGTACTTC	TRBV7-9	15	TRBD1	few	TRBJ2-5
CASSQVSKGRGTQYF	TGTGCCAGCAGCCAAGTTAGTAAGGGCCGGGGGACCCAGTACTTC	TRBV14	15	.	.	TRBJ2-5
CASRRTGRNQPQHF	TGTGCCAGCAGAAGGACAGGGCGGAATCAGCCCCAGCATTTT	TRBV6-5	14	TRBD1	.	TRBJ1-5
CASSLATSVNTEAFF	TGTGCCAGCAGCTTAGCCACAAGCGTGAACACTGAAGCTTTCTTT	TRBV7-2	15	.	.	TRBJ1-1
CASSGTSGTNNEQFF	TGTGCCAGCAGTGGGACTAGCGGGACTAACAATGAGCAGTTCTTC	TRBV2	15	TRBD2	few	TRBJ2-1
CASSLEGFQPQHF	TGTGCCAGCAGTTTAGAGGGTTTTCAGCCCCAGCATTTT	TRBV27	13	.	.	TRBJ1-5
CASSVGQENQPQHF	TGTGCCAGCAGCGTGGGACAGGAGAACCAGCCCCAGCATTTT	TRBV11-2	14	TRBD1	.	TRBJ1-5
CASSPPDRVGGYTF	TGTGCCAGCTCACCACCGGACAGGGTTGGTGGCTACACCTTC	TRBV18	14	TRBD1	once	TRBJ1-2
CASSYSVAELYEQYF	TGTGCCAGCAGTTACTCAGTAGCGGAGCTCTACGAGCAGTACTTC	TRBV6-5	15	.	few	TRBJ2-7
CASSLTVGVDTGELFF	TGTGCCAGCAGCCTCACCGTGGGCGTCGACACCGGGGAGCTGTTTTTT	TRBV7-6	16	.	.	TRBJ2-2
CASSSWTGVEGGELFF	TGTGCCAGTAGTTCTTGGACCGGAGTTGAGGGCGGGGAGCTGTTTTTT	TRBV19	16	.	.	TRBJ2-2